The clone carrying this T cell receptor (beta chain) has only a few counts. Germline V gene data show CDR1 as SGHRS and CDR2 as YFSETQ. V was shortened by 0 bases and J by 2 bases, with 7 bases between the two germline ends. This CDR3 region has 14 residues. The sample comes from a study of cytomegalovirus exposure and HLA in healthy donors. In the PCR, 60 Vbeta and 13 Jbeta primers were used. Libraries were prepared by immunoSEQ multiplex PCR; TCRdb keeps only in-frame clonotypes and omits some of them. Of around 130,000 clones listed, about 74% are singletons. The gene calls are TRBV5-1 and TRBJ2-3; TRBD2 is a possible D gene (5 bases). The sequencing input was PBMCs. The sequence was collected from an older woman in good health and CMV-seronegative. CDR3 in DNA: TGCGCCAGCAGCTTGGAAGCGGTCACAGATACGCAGTATTTT. Protein product: CASSLEAVTDTQYF.